The 19 T cell receptor beta chains listed next were all sequenced from one sample in a study of T cells in Graves' hyperthyroidism and ophthalmopathy. Researchers amplified the TCR beta CDR3 regions from RNA transcripts. TCR CDR3 underwent first-round RT-PCR with the HTBI primer set. TCRdb analysed the multiplex PCR reads with MiXCR anew, one entry per CDR3 protein. The sample consists of 600,000 to 800,000 distinct CDR3 sequences, 30% to 40% of them appearing once. The sequencing sample was made of blood. These TCRs come from a woman between 35 and 50 years old with Graves' hyperthyroidism.

CDR3 DNA: TGTGGCTCAGCCCGGGGCACCGGGGAGCTGTTTTTT. This translates into CGSARGTGELFF. J is TRBJ2-2 and V is TRBV10-3, with a tentative D call TRBD2 (5 bases). This CDR3 comprises 12 residues. The V gene's germline CDR1 is ENHRY and CDR2 SYGVKD.

This clonotype was counted ten times or more. V and J are TRBV7-2 and TRBJ1-1; D gene uncertain. Germline assignment: CDR1 SGHTA and CDR2 FQGNSA. Trimming left V 7 bases short and J 3 bases short, with 12 bases between. The CDR3 covers 13 residues. CDR3 protein: CASTTHVDTEAFF. CDR3 DNA sequence: TGTGCCAGCACCACCCATGTGGACACTGAAGCTTTCTTT.

The chain recombines TRBV10-3 with TRBJ2-3, with D perhaps matching TRBD2 (5 bases). Germline V CDR1 and CDR2: ENHRY, SYGVKD. The CDR3 runs 15 residues. V shed 0 bases and J shed 5 bases, with 12 bases lying between them. CDR3 in DNA: TGTGCCATCAGTGAGTCAGTGGGAGTAAGAGATACGCAGTATTTT. The encoded protein is CAISESVGVRDTQYF.

This clonotype occurred a few times. CDR3 sequence (DNA): TGTGCCAGCAGCTATAGGAATTTGGCTTTCCAGGGGGGCGAGCAGTACTTC. Protein sequence: CASSYRNLAFQGGEQYF. V and J are TRBV7-6 and TRBJ2-7; perhaps TRBD1 as D (7 bases). CDR3 size: 17 residues. Germline assignment: CDR1 SGHVS and CDR2 FNYEAQ. Deletions cut 4 bases from V and 6 bases from J, with 25 bases between.

About this clonotype itself: Because the CDR3's place on the DNA is in doubt, the DNA is left out and the CDR3 is given as listed by TCRdb. This chain connects TRBV10-3 to TRBJ2-7; the table's D call, TRBD2, has no DNA check behind it. In germline, CDR1 is ENHRY, CDR2 SYGVKD. From its first to its last residue, the CDR3 has 20 amino acids. CDR3: CAIRGDICSARLAGSYEQYF.

There are a few counts of this clonotype. The DNA of the CDR3 is TGTGCCAGCAGCTTATCCGGGGCAGGAGACAATTCACCCCTCCACTTT. Translating gives CASSLSGAGDNSPLHF. The gene calls are TRBV7-9 and TRBJ1-6; weak D call: TRBD1 (5 bases). V shed 2 bases and J shed 7 bases, with 15 bases lying between them. Per the germline V gene, CDR1 is SEHNR and CDR2 is FQNEAQ (reference sequence). The CDR3 runs 16 residues.

This clonotype was counted ten times or more. The gene calls are TRBV15 and TRBJ1-1; no firm D call. This CDR3 comprises 13 residues. Germline V gene lookup returns CDR1 LNHNV and CDR2 YYDKDF (reference sequence). Between the trimmed V and J ends, which lost 1 base and 7 bases, there was a span of 10 bases. DNA for the CDR3: TGTGCCACCAGCAGAGTTTCCGGGAGTGAAGCTTTCTTT. Amino acid sequence: CATSRVSGSEAFF.

This clonotype occurred many times. This chain links TRBV11-2 with TRBJ1-2, with TRBD1 identical over 9 bases. The CDR3 sequence is 13 residues long. CDR1 and CDR2 from the germline V gene are SGHAT and FQNNGV. The trim removed 5 bases at V and 8 bases at J, leaving 6 bases unmatched. For the CDR3, the DNA is TGTGCCAGCAGCGAACAGGGGGCGCGCGGCTACACCTTC. Protein: CASSEQGARGYTF.

The CDR3 loop reads CSARVTGAANNEQYF. As DNA, the CDR3 is TGCAGTGCTAGAGTTACGGGAGCGGCGAACAATGAGCAGTACTTC. V usage is TRBV20-1 and J usage is TRBJ2-7; TRBD2 is a possible D gene (6 bases). The germline V gene has CDR1 DFQATT and CDR2 SNEGSKA (reference sequence). The CDR3 totals 15 residues. V was pared by 1 base and J by 7 bases, with 20 bases between.

This clonotype has a handful of counts. The V and J genes are TRBV6-5 and TRBJ1-3, with D possibly matching TRBD1 (5 bases). The CDR3 runs to 16 residues. Trimming left V 2 bases short and J 8 bases short, with 19 bases between. The germline V gene encodes CDR1 MNHEY and CDR2 SVGAGI. CDR3 sequence reads: CASSYQPPGITDTIYF. The DNA of the CDR3 is TGTGCCAGCAGTTACCAGCCACCAGGGATCACGGACACCATATATTTT.

This clonotype was seen at least ten times. The chain carries TRBV7-9 and TRBJ1-4; 8 bases fit TRBD1. The CDR3 spans 14 residues. The trim removed 5 bases at V and 7 bases at J, leaving 6 bases unmatched. Germline V gives CDR1 SEHNR, CDR2 FQNEAQ (reference sequence). CDR3 sequence reads: CASSDDRGGEKLFF. In DNA form, the CDR3 reads TGTGCCAGCAGCGACGACAGGGGTGGTGAAAAACTGTTTTTT.

J is TRBJ2-1 and V is TRBV20-1, with D unresolved. The ends were cut back, 3 bases at V and 6 bases at J, with 6 bases in the middle. The germline V gene has CDR1 DFQATT and CDR2 SNEGSKA (reference sequence). The CDR3 length is 11 residues. CDR3: CSASRTNEQFF. Here the CDR3 DNA reads TGCAGTGCTAGTCGGACCAATGAGCAGTTCTTC.

This rearrangement joins TRBV2 to TRBJ1-1; D ambiguous. V was pared by 5 bases and J by 6 bases, with 19 bases between. This CDR3 has 15 residues. In germline, CDR1 is SNHLY, CDR2 FYNNEI. CDR3: CASSLRADSGSEAFF. DNA of the CDR3: TGTGCCAGCAGTTTAAGGGCTGATTCGGGGTCTGAAGCTTTCTTT.

This clonotype has only a few counts. The CDR3 nucleotides are TGCAGTGCTATCCCGACTAGCGTTTTCTACGAGCAGTACTTC. Residues: CSAIPTSVFYEQYF. The rearrangement links TRBV20-1 to TRBJ2-7, with 8 nucleotides matching TRBD2. CDR1 is DFQATT, CDR2 SNEGSKA, per germline (reference sequence). The CDR3 loop spans 14 amino acids. The ends lost 4 bases at V and 3 bases at J; junction bases unmatched: 8.

Comment on this clonotype: This sequence may be a read error, since a much larger clone differs from it by one base. This CDR3 fails to terminate in the conserved phenylalanine or tryptophan, so it likely reflects a read error. The rearrangement links TRBV14 to TRBJ1-1; D gene unclear. The CDR3 consists of 13 residues. Germline V gene sequence: CDR1 SGHDN, CDR2 FVKESK. The germline V and J ends were trimmed by 1 base and 4 bases, with 7 bases remaining between them. The CDR3 nucleotides read TGTGCCAGCAGCCAAGTACGGAGCACTGAAGCTTTCCTT. Translation: CASSQVRSTEAFL.

This clonotype was seen once. The chain joins TRBV6-6 to TRBJ1-5; 7 nucleotides line up with TRBD1. The CDR3 totals 12 residues. The junction had 7 bases not matched to a gene; V was cut back by 3 bases and J by 14 bases. Germline-derived CDR1 and CDR2 are MNHNY and SVGAGI (reference sequence). CDR3 sequence: CASSYQGGYEHF. The CDR3 DNA sequence: TGTGCCAGCAGTTATCAGGGGGGTTACGAGCATTTT.

V is TRBV11-3 and J is TRBJ1-1, with no clear D. The germline CDR1 and CDR2 sequences are SGHNT and YENEEA. The CDR3 has 17 amino acids. V was cut by 2 bases and J by 0 bases, with 16 bases left in between. The CDR3 nucleotides are TGTGCCAGCAGCTTAAGCACTGCTGGAAGGATGAACACTGAAGCTTTCTTT. Amino acid sequence: CASSLSTAGRMNTEAFF.

As for this clonotype: A much larger clone differs from this one at a single base, so this may be a read error. The gene calls are TRBV10-3 and TRBJ1-2, with 7 bases matching TRBD1. Germline V lookup: CDR1 ENHRY, CDR2 SYGVKD. The CDR3 has 15 residues. V was clipped by 11 bases and J by 6 bases; unmatched bases: 18. The CDR3 bases are TGTGCCGGCTCTCTCCACCAAGGGGGCCTGGATGGCTACACCTTC. It yields the protein CAGSLHQGGLDGYTF.

The sample holds a few counts of this clonotype. The chain has TRBV19 and TRBJ1-5; unclear D gene. Germline values: CDR1 LNHDA, CDR2 SQIVND (reference sequence). Trimming left V 3 bases short and J 6 bases short, with 15 bases between. This CDR3 is built from 15 residues. This chain's CDR3 is CASSIREALGQPQHF. The CDR3 DNA reads TGTGCCAGTAGTATCCGGGAGGCCCTCGGTCAGCCCCAGCATTTT.